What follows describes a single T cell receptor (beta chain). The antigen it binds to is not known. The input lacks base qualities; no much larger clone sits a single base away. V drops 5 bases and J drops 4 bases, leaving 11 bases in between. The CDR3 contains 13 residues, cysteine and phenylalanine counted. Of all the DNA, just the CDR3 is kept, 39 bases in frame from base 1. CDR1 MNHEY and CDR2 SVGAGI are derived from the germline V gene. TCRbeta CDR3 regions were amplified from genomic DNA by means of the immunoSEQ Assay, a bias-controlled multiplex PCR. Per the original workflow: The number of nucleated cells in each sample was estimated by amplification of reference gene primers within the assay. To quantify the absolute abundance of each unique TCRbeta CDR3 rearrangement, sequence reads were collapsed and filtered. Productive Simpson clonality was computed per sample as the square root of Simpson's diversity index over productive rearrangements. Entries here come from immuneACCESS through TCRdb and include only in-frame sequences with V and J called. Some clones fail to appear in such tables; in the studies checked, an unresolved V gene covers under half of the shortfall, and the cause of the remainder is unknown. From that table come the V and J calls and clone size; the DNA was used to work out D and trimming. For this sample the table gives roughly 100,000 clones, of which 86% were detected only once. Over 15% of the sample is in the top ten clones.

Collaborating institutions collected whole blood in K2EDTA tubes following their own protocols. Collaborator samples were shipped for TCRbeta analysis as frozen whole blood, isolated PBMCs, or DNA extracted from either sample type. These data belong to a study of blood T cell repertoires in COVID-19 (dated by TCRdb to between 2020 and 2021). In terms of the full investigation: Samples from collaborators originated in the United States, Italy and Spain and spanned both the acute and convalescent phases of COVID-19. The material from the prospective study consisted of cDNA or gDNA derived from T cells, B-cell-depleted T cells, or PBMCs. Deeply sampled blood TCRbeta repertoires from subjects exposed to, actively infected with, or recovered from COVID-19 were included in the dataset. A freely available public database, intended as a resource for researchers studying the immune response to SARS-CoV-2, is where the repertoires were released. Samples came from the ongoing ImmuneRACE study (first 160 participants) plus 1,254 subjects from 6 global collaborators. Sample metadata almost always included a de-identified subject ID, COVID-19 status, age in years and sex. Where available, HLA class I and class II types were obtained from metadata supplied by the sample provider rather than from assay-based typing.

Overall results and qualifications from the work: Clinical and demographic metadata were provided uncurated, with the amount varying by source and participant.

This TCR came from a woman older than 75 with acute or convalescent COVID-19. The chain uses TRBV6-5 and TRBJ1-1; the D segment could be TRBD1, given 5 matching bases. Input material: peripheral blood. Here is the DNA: TGTGCCAGCAGTCCAGGGTGGGGCACTGAAGCTTTCTTT. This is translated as CASSPGWGTEAFF.